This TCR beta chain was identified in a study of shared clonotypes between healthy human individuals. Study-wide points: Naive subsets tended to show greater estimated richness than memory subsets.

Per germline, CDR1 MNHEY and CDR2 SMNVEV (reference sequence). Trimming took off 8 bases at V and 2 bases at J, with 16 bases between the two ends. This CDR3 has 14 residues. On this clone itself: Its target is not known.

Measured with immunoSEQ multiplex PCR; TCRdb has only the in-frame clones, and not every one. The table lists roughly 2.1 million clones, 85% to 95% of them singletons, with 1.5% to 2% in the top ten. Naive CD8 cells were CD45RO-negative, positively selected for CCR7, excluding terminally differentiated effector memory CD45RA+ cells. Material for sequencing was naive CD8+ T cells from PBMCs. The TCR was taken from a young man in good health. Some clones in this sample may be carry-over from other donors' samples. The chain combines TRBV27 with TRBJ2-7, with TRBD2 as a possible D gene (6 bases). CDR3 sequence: CASWGGGTAYEQYF. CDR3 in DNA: TGTGCCAGCTGGGGTGGCGGGACCGCCTACGAGCAGTACTTC.